This entry describes one T cell receptor (beta chain). Its antigen is unidentified. The germline CDR1 and CDR2 sequences are SQVTM and ANQGSEA. The CDR3 extends over 14 amino acids. Trimming at V came to 7 bases and at J to 5 bases, leaving 11 bases not matched to a gene. All of the donors resided in Nashville, Tennessee, and each was a Caucasian adult. The data stem from a study of shared clonotypes between healthy human individuals. The DNA input per sorted-subset replicate PCR was about 180 ng, corresponding to 28,000 or so T cell genomes. TCRdb's table, derived via immunoSEQ multiplex PCR, lists solely in-frame clones and lacks some. The top ten hold 0.4% to 0.45% of the sample, which has approximately 1.4 million clones, 95% to 99% seen once. Study results and caveats: Represented diversity (both genetic and exposure-history) was limited by the small number of donors.

This TCR derives from a man younger than 40 in good health. The sample comprised naive CD4+ T cells sorted from blood. The subset was: CD45RA+ positively selected. The chain is built from TRBV29-1 and TRBJ2-3; 8 nucleotides align to TRBD2. The CDR3 nucleotides are TGCAGCGCTCTATCCGGGGGGGCAGTAGATACGCAGTATTTT. Protein product: CSALSGGAVDTQYF.